This is a list of T cell receptor beta chains from one sample in a study of blood T cell repertoires in COVID-19. Sequenced by immunoSEQ multiplex PCR; TCRdb stores in-frame clones only, minus some. This sample yields around 300,000 clones, of which approximately 88% are seen a single time; 2% to 2.5% belongs to the top ten. The sequenced sample was peripheral blood. The source is a man in his fifties or sixties with acute or convalescent COVID-19. Each CDR3 is given with its conserved first and last residue. D genes are given only for firm matches. The listing skips clone size in some rows; elsewhere it reads once, few, many or a size class.

v_gene	d_gene	abundance	j_gene	CDR3aa	CDR3nt
TRBV7-9	-	-	TRBJ1-1	CGTGVNEAFF	TGTGGGACTGGGGTTAATGAAGCTTTCTTT
TRBV5-1	TRBD1	-	TRBJ1-4	CASSSSTGPNEKLFF	TGCGCCAGCAGCTCCTCGACAGGGCCTAATGAAAAACTGTTTTTT
TRBV6-5	TRBD1	once	TRBJ2-2	CASSYRTGTTGELFF	TGTGCCAGCAGTTACCGGACAGGGACCACCGGGGAGCTGTTTTTT
TRBV6-5	TRBD1	-	TRBJ1-1	CASTRDRGLREAFF	TGTGCCAGCACCCGGGACAGGGGGCTTAGAGAAGCTTTCTTT
TRBV4-2	-	-	TRBJ1-1	CASSQGTGRMNTEAFF	TGTGCCAGCAGCCAAGGAACAGGGCGAATGAACACTGAAGCTTTCTTT
TRBV7-9	-	-	TRBJ2-1	CASSLLVGDEQFF	TGTGCCAGCAGCTTACTCGTCGGAGATGAGCAGTTCTTC
TRBV30	-	-	TRBJ1-4	CAWSVRGNEKLFF	TGTGCCTGGAGTGTACGCGGGAATGAAAAACTGTTTTTT
TRBV5-1	-	-	TRBJ1-1	CASSSGSGIGTEAFF	TGCGCCAGCAGCTCCGGTTCCGGGATTGGGACTGAAGCTTTCTTT
TRBV5-5	TRBD2	-	TRBJ2-3	CASSSGGVVPTQYF	TGTGCCAGCAGCTCTGGGGGGGTAGTCCCTACGCAGTATTTT
TRBV7-9	TRBD2	-	TRBJ2-5	CASSSGLAGGETQYF	TGTGCCAGCAGCTCGGGACTAGCGGGGGGAGAGACCCAGTACTTC
TRBV11-3	-	-	TRBJ2-5	CASSLYSEQETQYF	TGTGCCAGCAGCTTATATAGCGAACAAGAGACCCAGTACTTC
TRBV6-4	-	-	TRBJ1-5	CASSVDYGNQPQHF	TGTGCCAGCAGTGTGGACTATGGCAATCAGCCCCAGCATTTT
TRBV7-9	-	-	TRBJ2-3	CASSLTGSTDTQYF	TGTGCCAGCAGCCTGACAGGTAGCACAGATACGCAGTATTTT
TRBV5-1	-	-	TRBJ2-2	CASSLGGSLNTGELFF	TGCGCCAGCAGCTTGGGGGGCAGTCTGAACACCGGGGAGCTGTTTTTT
TRBV4-2	TRBD2	-	TRBJ2-5	CASSQELAGGGETQYF	TGTGCCAGCAGCCAAGAATTAGCGGGGGGTGGTGAGACCCAGTACTTC
TRBV7-9	-	-	TRBJ2-7	CASSRGVLYEQYF	TGTGCCAGCAGCCGCGGGGTCCTATACGAGCAGTACTTC
TRBV2	TRBD1	-	TRBJ2-2	CASSVGRDRGLGGELFF	TGTGCCAGCAGTGTAGGTCGGGACAGGGGGCTCGGCGGGGAGCTGTTTTTT
TRBV5-1	-	-	TRBJ1-5	CASSLEGGPQHF	TGCGCCAGCAGCTTGGAAGGGGGGCCCCAGCATTTT
TRBV27	TRBD2	once	TRBJ2-3	CASSPGTSGASGTQYF	TGTGCCAGCAGTCCCGGGACTAGCGGGGCCTCGGGTACGCAGTATTTT
TRBV3-1/TRBV3-2	TRBD1	-	TRBJ1-2	CASSHRTGSYGYTF	TGTGCCAGCAGCCACAGGACAGGGAGCTATGGCTACACCTTC
TRBV6-6	TRBD2	-	TRBJ2-1	CASSSGLAAYNEQFF	TGTGCCAGCAGTTCCGGACTAGCGGCCTACAATGAGCAGTTCTTC
TRBV30	-	few	TRBJ2-5	CAWSLETQYF	TGTGCCTGGAGTCTTGAGACCCAGTACTTC
TRBV2	TRBD1	-	TRBJ1-2	CASMDRGYGYTF	TGTGCCAGCATGGACAGGGGCTATGGCTACACCTTC
TRBV3-1/TRBV3-2	-	-	TRBJ2-1	CASSMTGAGEQFF	TGTGCCAGCAGCATGACGGGAGCCGGGGAGCAGTTCTTC
TRBV10-2	-	-	TRBJ1-1	CASSESRGYTEAFF	TGCGCCAGCAGTGAGTCAAGGGGCTACACTGAAGCTTTCTTT
TRBV30	-	-	TRBJ2-5	CTLSKLQETQYF	TGTACTTTGAGTAAACTTCAAGAGACCCAGTACTTC
TRBV5-5	TRBD1	-	TRBJ1-2	CASSPTLDRALLYGYTF	TGTGCCAGCAGCCCGACCCTTGACAGGGCTTTACTCTATGGCTACACCTTC
TRBV7-2	-	-	TRBJ2-3	CASSFGTDGTDTQYF	TGTGCCAGCAGCTTTGGGACTGACGGCACAGATACGCAGTATTTT
TRBV6-6	-	once	TRBJ1-2	CASQTNYGYTF	TGTGCCTCCCAGACTAACTATGGCTACACCTTC
TRBV27	-	-	TRBJ2-1	CASSYRPYNEQFF	TGTGCCAGCAGTTACAGGCCCTACAATGAGCAGTTCTTC
TRBV21-1	-	-	TRBJ1-2	CASSLSLDDRAYGYTF	TGTGCCAGCAGCCTTTCCCTGGACGACAGGGCCTATGGCTACACCTTC
TRBV3-1/TRBV3-2	-	-	TRBJ1-1	CASSQGLTRELAEAFF	TGTGCCAGCAGCCAAGGACTGACGCGCGAACTCGCTGAAGCTTTCTTT
TRBV5-1	TRBD1	-	TRBJ1-1	CASSVQGVNTEAFF	TGCGCCAGCAGCGTACAGGGGGTGAACACTGAAGCTTTCTTT
TRBV18	TRBD1	-	TRBJ1-2	CASSPLRTGKNYGYTF	TGTGCCAGCTCACCACTCAGGACAGGGAAGAACTATGGCTACACCTTC
TRBV2	TRBD1	-	TRBJ1-1	CASSRQGAFEAFF	TGTGCCAGCTCACGACAGGGGGCTTTCGAAGCTTTCTTT
TRBV7-9	-	once	TRBJ2-2	CASSLGAANSFNTGELFF	TGTGCCAGCAGCTTAGGGGCAGCAAACTCCTTTAACACCGGGGAGCTGTTTTTT
TRBV25-1	TRBD1	-	TRBJ1-3	CASSEGTGAGNTIYF	TGTGCCAGCAGTGAAGGGACAGGGGCTGGAAACACCATATATTTT
TRBV14	TRBD1	once	TRBJ2-5	CASSQTGVRRETQYF	TGTGCCAGCAGCCAAACAGGGGTGAGGAGAGAGACCCAGTACTTC
TRBV18	TRBD2	-	TRBJ2-3	CASSPRLLTAGGTDTQYF	TGTGCCAGCTCACCGAGACTTCTTACAGCGGGGGGGACAGATACGCAGTATTTT
TRBV25-1	TRBD1	-	TRBJ2-1	CASSGTGTSYNEQFF	TGTGCCAGCAGTGGGACAGGCACCTCCTACAATGAGCAGTTCTTC
TRBV9	TRBD1	-	TRBJ1-3	CASSGGQRTGNTIYF	TGTGCCAGCAGCGGGGGACAGCGAACTGGAAACACCATATATTTT
TRBV9	-	-	TRBJ1-1	CASSTQQEGTEAFF	TGTGCCAGCAGCACCCAACAGGAAGGGACTGAAGCTTTCTTT
TRBV18	-	-	TRBJ1-1	CASSSSPGALVNTEAFF	TGTGCCAGCTCATCCTCTCCAGGGGCACTAGTGAACACTGAAGCTTTCTTT
TRBV19	-	-	TRBJ1-1	CASANRQTEAFF	TGTGCCAGCGCCAACAGGCAGACTGAAGCTTTCTTT
TRBV3-1/TRBV3-2	-	-	TRBJ1-4	CASSQRPGPNEKLFF	TGTGCCAGCAGCCAAAGGCCAGGGCCGAATGAAAAACTGTTTTTT
TRBV10-3	TRBD2	once	TRBJ2-1	CAISEPGLALHNEQFF	TGTGCCATCAGTGAGCCGGGACTAGCTCTCCACAATGAGCAGTTCTTC
TRBV5-6	-	-	TRBJ2-3	CASSLGVQGSTDTQYF	TGTGCCAGCAGCTTGGGGGTACAGGGCTCCACAGATACGCAGTATTTT
TRBV18	-	-	TRBJ2-1	CASSPLWEVEQFF	TGTGCCAGCTCACCACTTTGGGAGGTCGAGCAGTTCTTC
TRBV7-2	-	-	TRBJ1-2	CASSPRGPEDGYTF	TGTGCCAGCAGCCCCCGAGGGCCGGAGGATGGCTACACCTTC
TRBV19	-	-	TRBJ2-2	CASSIRSANTGELFF	TGTGCCAGTAGTATACGTAGTGCAAACACCGGGGAGCTGTTTTTT